One sample yielded the 20 T cell receptor beta chains listed below, sequenced in a study of blood T cells in healthy people across ages (dated by TCRdb to the mid-2010s). The library came from 5' RACE. Sequencing instrument: Illumina HiSeq 2500. The second PCR ran for about 7 to 11 cycles and used a J-beta primer mix along with a sample-barcoded 5' primer. Through fastp at Q25 and MiXCR, TCRdb rebuilt clones from the public reads, retaining in-frame beta chains. Rows with a matching CDR3 protein are joined into one entry that keeps the most common DNA and genes. Within this sample are 550,000 to 750,000 distinct CDR3 sequences, with 20% to 25% of them counted one time only. About 3.6% of the sample is in the top ten clones. The specimen sequenced was blood. The receptor source for this set is a man aged 70 or older in good health.

To note about this clonotype: An end of the junction does not agree with germline; a read error may underlie this. For the CDR3, the DNA is TGTGCCAGCGGCTTCGTCCGGGGCACAGATACGCAGTATTTT. Residues: CASGFVRGTDTQYF. The chain employs TRBV5-8 and TRBJ2-3; D gene unclear. Germline V gene data show CDR1 as SGHTS and CDR2 as YDEGEE. The CDR3 contains 14 residues.

This clonotype showed up just a few times. V is TRBV20-1 and J is TRBJ2-5, with TRBD2 matching 7 bases. The DNA matches TRBJ2-1 better at its end, which makes the J call doubtful. Germline CDR1 DFQATT, CDR2 SNEGSKA (reference sequence). There are 15 residues in the CDR3. For the CDR3, the DNA is TGCAGTGCTAAACGGCTAGCGGAGAGCAACAATGAGCAGTTCTTC. This translates into CSAKRLAESNNEQFF.

This clonotype was seen more than once but under ten times. The gene calls are TRBV5-1 and TRBJ2-7; 9 bases fit TRBD1. Germline V gene lookup returns CDR1 SGHRS and CDR2 YFSETQ. V lost 4 bases, J lost 3 bases, and 5 bases stayed unmatched. CDR3 length equals 14 residues. The CDR3 spells CASSQDRGGYEQYF. CDR3 nucleotides: TGCGCCAGCAGCCAGGACAGGGGAGGCTACGAGCAGTACTTC.

In its sample, this clonotype was seen many times. This chain connects TRBV28 to TRBJ2-5; 7 positions match TRBD1. The CDR3 length is 18 residues. Germline loops: CDR1 MDHEN, CDR2 SYDVKM. The V gene end was trimmed by 1 base and the J gene end by 4 bases; junction bases not matched to a gene: 15. DNA of the CDR3: TGTGCCAGCAGTTTATACGGTCAGATGAGGGGGCGCGGAGAGACCCAGTACTTC. It is translated as CASSLYGQMRGRGETQYF.

This clonotype was recorded at least ten times. This chain connects TRBV6-6 to TRBJ2-1, with TRBD1 identical over 7 bases. Unmatched junction bases numbered 7, after V lost 2 bases and J lost 0 bases. The germline V gene encodes CDR1 MNHNY and CDR2 SVGAGI (reference sequence). This CDR3 has 17 amino acids. In nucleotides, the CDR3 is TGTGCCAGCAGTTACCCTATCGGACAGGCCTCCTACAATGAGCAGTTCTTC. It is translated as CASSYPIGQASYNEQFF.

This clonotype was counted only a few times. The V call is TRBV20-1, the J call TRBJ2-1; possible D gene TRBD2, 7 bases. Germline V CDR1 and CDR2: DFQATT, SNEGSKA (reference sequence). Trimming cost V 6 bases and J 1 base, with 13 bases left between them. CDR3 length equals 14 residues. The CDR3 DNA is TGCAGTGCGGAGCGGGACAATTCCTACAATGAGCAGTTCTTC. Protein: CSAERDNSYNEQFF.

This chain links TRBV9 with TRBJ2-5, with TRBD1 identical over 9 bases. Germline V gene sequence: CDR1 SGDLS, CDR2 YYNGEE. The CDR3 has 15 residues. V lost 2 bases, J lost 4 bases, and 6 bases stayed unmatched. CDR3 coding DNA: TGTGCCAGCAGCGTGGCCCCGGACAGGGGAGAGACCCAGTACTTC. It codes for CASSVAPDRGETQYF.

This sequence joins TRBV12-3 or TRBV12-4 and TRBJ1-5; D is perhaps TRBD1 (5 bases). Trimming took off 5 bases at V and 8 bases at J, with 16 bases between the two ends. The CDR3 totals 14 residues. The CDR3 loop is CASSPGAGWEPQHF. CDR3 bases: TGTGCCAGCAGTCCCGGGGCAGGGTGGGAGCCCCAGCATTTT.

This clonotype has a handful of counts. The chain links TRBV6-1 to TRBJ1-2, with D unresolved. Germline V CDR1 and CDR2: MNHNS, SASEGT. The CDR3 is made up of 16 amino acids. The V gene lost 2 bases and the J gene lost 5 bases, with 18 bases spanning the gap. The CDR3 protein is CASSEIPKGRFYGYTF. The CDR3 nucleotides read TGTGCCAGCAGTGAAATACCTAAAGGCAGATTTTATGGCTACACCTTC.

This clonotype has only a few counts. The V gene is TRBV7-3, the J gene TRBJ2-5; 9 bases match TRBD2. The DNA matches TRBJ2-1 better at its end, which makes the J call doubtful. The CDR3 runs to 15 residues. Germline-derived CDR1 and CDR2 are SGHTA and FQGTGA. The CDR3 reads CASSLQGLASNEQFF. The DNA for the CDR3 is TGTGCCAGCAGCTTACAGGGACTAGCTAGCAATGAGCAGTTCTTC.

The V and J genes are TRBV28 and TRBJ1-5; the D gene is possibly TRBD1 (6 bases). The length of the CDR3 is 16 residues. V lost 6 bases and J 0 bases, leaving 15 bases between the germline ends. Germline CDR1 and CDR2: MDHEN and SYDVKM. The chain's CDR3 is CASRTGHQYSNQPQHF. The CDR3 DNA sequence: TGTGCCAGCAGGACGGGACACCAATATAGCAATCAGCCCCAGCATTTT.

This clonotype has only a few counts. The rearrangement joins TRBV10-2 to TRBJ1-5; D is perhaps TRBD1 (5 bases). The V gene's germline CDR1 is WSHSY and CDR2 SAAADI. Deletions cut 3 bases from V and 3 bases from J, with 6 bases between. The CDR3 runs to 13 residues. The CDR3 protein is CASSDRANQPQHF. CDR3 DNA: TGCGCCAGCAGTGACAGGGCCAATCAGCCCCAGCATTTT.

This clonotype was observed a few times. This chain joins TRBV21-1 and TRBJ2-7. TRBV21-1 is termed a pseudogene. The CDR3 loop spans 17 amino acids. CDR3 DNA sequence: TGTGCCAGCAGCAAAGTCGGAAAAGGTGGAGCGAAAGGCGAGCAGTACTTC. It yields the protein CASSKVGKGGAKGEQYF.

This clonotype was observed a few times. This chain uses TRBV7-9 with TRBJ2-7; 8 bases agree with TRBD2. CDR1 is SEHNR, CDR2 FQNEAQ, per germline (reference sequence). The CDR3 has 16 amino acids. Trimming cost V 6 bases and J 0 bases; bases outside gene matches: 10. CDR3 in amino acids: CASSQGIAGFSYEQYF. The CDR3, as DNA: TGTGCCAGCAGTCAGGGGATAGCGGGATTCTCCTACGAGCAGTACTTC.

This clonotype was counted only a few times. This chain joins TRBV20-1 and TRBJ2-3; the match to TRBD1 covers 8 bases. CDR1 is DFQATT, CDR2 SNEGSKA, per germline (reference sequence). Germline trimming cut 1 base from V and 3 bases from J; bases unmatched to any gene: 9. The CDR3 extends over 16 amino acids. The CDR3 DNA is TGCAGTGCTAGAGGAGGGCCAGGGGGCATTACAGATACGCAGTATTTT. Translation: CSARGGPGGITDTQYF.

This clonotype occurred once. The rearrangement links TRBV20-1 to TRBJ2-1, with 12 nucleotides matching TRBD2. With 5 bases clipped from V and 9 bases from J, the junction kept 8 bases outside the gene matches. CDR3 length: 14 amino acids. Germline lookup yields CDR1 DFQATT and CDR2 SNEGSKA (reference sequence). CDR3 in DNA: TGCAGTGCTGCGACTAGCGGGAGTCGGGCTGAGCAGTTCTTC. This translates into CSAATSGSRAEQFF.

V is TRBV5-1 and J is TRBJ2-1, with 8 bases identical to TRBD2. V dropped 9 bases and J dropped 2; count of bases not matched to a gene: 7. CDR1 is SGHRS, CDR2 YFSETQ, per germline. The CDR3 runs 14 residues. The DNA for the CDR3 is TGCGCCACCGCAACTAGCGGTCCCTACAATGAGCAGTTCTTC. It translates to CATATSGPYNEQFF.

This rearrangement joins TRBV5-6 to TRBJ2-5; 7 bases fit TRBD1. This CDR3 comprises 14 residues. CDR1 and CDR2 (germline): SGHDT, YYEEEE. V was pared by 0 bases and J by 5 bases, with 4 bases of the junction left unmatched. CDR3 bases: TGTGCCAGCAGCTTGGAGCAGGGGGAGGAGACCCAGTACTTC. Translating gives CASSLEQGEETQYF.

This clonotype turned up a few times. This chain uses TRBV7-6 with TRBJ1-4, with D possibly matching TRBD1 (6 bases). The V gene lost 2 bases and the J gene lost 6 bases, with 13 bases spanning the gap. Germline-derived CDR1 and CDR2 are SGHVS and FNYEAQ. This CDR3 has 15 amino acids. CDR3 residues: CASSLRAGADEKLFF. The DNA of the CDR3 is TGTGCCAGCAGCTTACGGGCAGGGGCCGATGAAAAACTGTTTTTT.

V usage is TRBV7-2 and J usage is TRBJ2-3, with no clear D. CDR3 length equals 15 residues. Looked up from germline, CDR1 is SGHTA and CDR2 is FQGNSA. V lost 7 bases and J lost 3, with 17 bases in between. CDR3 sequence reads: CASTSPALRTDTQYF. In nucleotides, the CDR3 is TGTGCCAGCACCTCCCCGGCCCTTAGGACAGATACGCAGTATTTT.